Below, 24 T cell receptor beta chains from the same sample are listed, as sequenced in a study of patients and donors after allogeneic stem cell transplantation. MiXCR, applied by TCRdb to the RT-PCR reads, yields one record per CDR3 protein. Among 70,000 or so distinct CDR3 sequences, 26% were seen once, and the ten largest hold about 26%. Sequenced material: blood, either unsorted or a sorted T cell fraction (not recorded which). Receptors were obtained from a human donor who was either an allogeneic HSCT recipient or a stem cell or donor lymphocyte infusion donor (not recorded which). It is not recorded whose cells these are; they may come from a transplant donor.

The chain is built from TRBV7-2 and TRBJ1-4; weak D call: TRBD1 (5 bases). This CDR3 contains 15 residues. Germline V gene sequence: CDR1 SGHTA, CDR2 FQGNSA. Trimming removed 2 bases at V and 8 bases at J, with 15 bases between. CDR3 coding DNA: TGTGCCAGCAGCTTAAGCAGGGCTTTTAACGAAAAACTGTTTTTT. Its translation is CASSLSRAFNEKLFF.

This clonotype turned up a few times. The chain combines TRBV15 with TRBJ2-1; TRBD2 aligns across 10 bases. CDR1 and CDR2 from the germline V gene are LNHNV and YYDKDF (reference sequence). With V trimmed by 6 bases and J by 2 bases, 7 bases remained unmatched. The CDR3 loop spans 16 amino acids. CDR3 coding DNA: TGTGCCACCAGTATAACCGGGACTAGCGCCTACAATGAGCAGTTCTTC. Amino acids: CATSITGTSAYNEQFF.

This clonotype showed up just a few times. The chain links TRBV7-9 to TRBJ2-5; D might be TRBD2 (6 bases). Per germline, CDR1 SEHNR and CDR2 FQNEAQ (reference sequence). Trimming shortened V by 3 bases and J by 4 bases, and 6 bases separated the two germline ends. The CDR3 is 12 residues long. Here the CDR3 reads CASSFGGETQYF. CDR3 sequence (DNA): TGTGCCAGCAGCTTCGGGGGAGAGACCCAGTACTTC.

The genes are TRBV29-1 and TRBJ2-1; TRBD2 agrees at 9 bases. The V gene's germline CDR1 is SQVTM and CDR2 ANQGSEA. The CDR3 loop spans 14 amino acids. After removal of 4 bases from V and 8 bases from J, the junction contained 9 bases not matched to a gene. CDR3 sequence reads: CSVGGLAGWYEQFF. The CDR3 nucleotides are TGCAGCGTTGGCGGCCTAGCGGGGTGGTATGAGCAGTTCTTC.

V and J are TRBV7-2 and TRBJ1-1; D is perhaps TRBD1 (6 bases). The CDR3 has 15 residues. In germline, CDR1 is SGHTA, CDR2 FQGNSA. The V end lost 5 bases, the J end lost 6 bases, and 19 bases lay between the germline ends. The CDR3 DNA is TGTGCCAGCAGCCTACAAGGGGGTAGTTTCCCTGAAGCTTTCTTT. This sequence encodes CASSLQGGSFPEAFF.

J is TRBJ1-5 and V is TRBV7-8; D gene ambiguous. Trimming took off 7 bases at V and 2 bases at J, with 21 bases between the two ends. There are 17 residues in the CDR3. The germline V gene has CDR1 SGHVS and CDR2 FQNEAQ. For the CDR3, the DNA is TGTGCCAGCACCTCAGCGGCCCACACGCTAGGCAATCAGCCCCAGCATTTT. This encodes CASTSAAHTLGNQPQHF.

V gene TRBV5-6 combines with J gene TRBJ2-3; D unclear. The CDR3 has 16 residues. Trimming took off 2 bases at V and 0 bases at J, with 13 bases between the two ends. Germline values: CDR1 SGHDT, CDR2 YYEEEE. This CDR3 reads CASSFREFPSTDTQYF. CDR3 nucleotides: TGTGCCAGCAGCTTCCGTGAGTTCCCGAGCACAGATACGCAGTATTTT.

The chain employs TRBV9 and TRBJ2-1; no clear D gene. CDR1 is SGDLS and CDR2 is YYNGEE in the germline V gene. The CDR3 extends over 15 amino acids. V gave up 0 bases and J gave up 2 bases, with 9 bases separating them. CDR3 region: CASSVGKGAYNEQFF. In DNA form, the CDR3 reads TGTGCCAGCAGCGTAGGGAAGGGCGCCTACAATGAGCAGTTCTTC.

The sample holds a few counts of this clonotype. The chain carries TRBV5-1 and TRBJ2-7; 10 bases are a match to TRBD2. Germline assignment: CDR1 SGHRS and CDR2 YFSETQ. CDR3 length: 14 amino acids. Germline trimming cut 3 bases from V and 0 bases from J; bases unmatched to any gene: 0. CDR3 DNA: TGCGCCAGCAGCTCTAGCGGGGGCTCCTACGAGCAGTACTTC. Protein: CASSSSGGSYEQYF.

This clonotype was found a few times. V usage is TRBV6-1 and J usage is TRBJ2-7; D is perhaps TRBD1 (6 bases). In germline, CDR1 is MNHNS, CDR2 SASEGT. The V end was cut by 7 bases, the J end by 2 bases, with 18 bases between. The CDR3 spans 15 residues. The CDR3: CASKITGPGTYEQYF. The CDR3 DNA reads TGTGCCAGCAAAATTACAGGGCCTGGGACCTACGAGCAGTACTTC.

The gene calls are TRBV7-9 and TRBJ2-2; a weak D match, TRBD2 (6 bases). The germline CDR1 and CDR2 sequences are SEHNR and FQNEAQ (reference sequence). V was pared by 5 bases and J by 1 base, with 20 bases between. The length of the CDR3 is 18 residues. The CDR3 DNA reads TGTGCCAGCAGCCCAAGGAGTAGCGGAGGTGGGAACACCGGGGAGCTGTTTTTT. This encodes CASSPRSSGGGNTGELFF.

This clonotype was counted between two and nine times. CDR3 amino acids: CSASGRDSYEQYF. CDR3 bases: TGCAGTGCTAGTGGGCGGGACTCCTACGAGCAGTACTTC. The chain links TRBV20-1 to TRBJ2-7; TRBD2 might be the D (6 bases). Per germline, CDR1 DFQATT and CDR2 SNEGSKA (reference sequence). Trimming took 3 bases from V and 0 from J, leaving 9 bases between them. CDR3 length: 13 residues.

The V gene is TRBV25-1, the J gene TRBJ1-2, with 7 nucleotides matching TRBD1. This CDR3 has 15 amino acids. J was trimmed by 4 bases and V by 3 bases; bases with no gene match: 8. Germline-derived CDR1 and CDR2 are MGHDK and SYGVNS. CDR3 DNA sequence: TGTGCCAGCAGTGACTCTCCCGGGACAGTCTATGGCTACACCTTC. It codes for CASSDSPGTVYGYTF.

A few counts support this clonotype. The chain is built from TRBV5-1 and TRBJ2-7, with a possible D match to TRBD1 (6 bases). The V gene lost 0 bases and the J gene lost 5 bases, with 12 bases spanning the gap. The V gene's germline CDR1 is SGHRS and CDR2 YFSETQ. There are 14 residues in the CDR3. CDR3 in amino acids: CASSLVPGVDEQYF. In DNA, the CDR3 is TGCGCCAGCAGCTTGGTCCCAGGGGTCGACGAGCAGTACTTC.

This clonotype was counted a few times. The chain carries TRBV6-5 and TRBJ2-5; 7 bases are a match to TRBD2. The CDR3 sequence is 16 residues long. Looked up from germline, CDR1 is MNHEY and CDR2 is SVGAGI. V lost 0 bases, J lost 0 bases, and 4 bases stayed unmatched. CDR3 loop: CASSYSGLLHQETQYF. CDR3 in DNA: TGTGCCAGCAGTTACTCGGGACTATTACACCAAGAGACCCAGTACTTC.

This clonotype came up a few times. The chain employs TRBV7-3 and TRBJ1-1; D is unclear. Trimming removed 4 bases from V and 1 base from J, with 10 bases in between. Germline V gene data show CDR1 as SGHTA and CDR2 as FQGTGA. The length of the CDR3 is 14 residues. CDR3 protein: CASSSSSTNTEAFF. DNA of the CDR3: TGTGCCAGCAGCTCCTCGTCCACGAACACTGAAGCTTTCTTT.

The V call is TRBV12-3 or TRBV12-4, the J call TRBJ2-3; no definite D call. The CDR3 length is 11 residues. With 3 bases removed from V and 10 bases from J, the gap between germline ends came to 8 bases. CDR3 protein: CASSFGLPQYF. CDR3 nucleotide sequence: TGTGCCAGCAGTTTCGGCTTGCCGCAGTATTTT.

This sequence joins TRBV20-1 and TRBJ1-4, with TRBD1 as a possible D gene (5 bases). The V and J ends lost 0 bases and 1 base respectively, with 9 bases between them. Germline V lookup: CDR1 DFQATT, CDR2 SNEGSKA (reference sequence). The CDR3 contains 15 residues. CDR3 loop: CSARDPGQTNEKLFF. The CDR3 DNA reads TGCAGTGCTAGAGATCCAGGGCAAACTAATGAAAAACTGTTTTTT.

The chain combines TRBV20-1 with TRBJ2-2, with D perhaps TRBD1 (6 bases). The V gene's germline CDR1 is DFQATT and CDR2 SNEGSKA (reference sequence). This CDR3 has 14 residues. Trimming removed 5 bases from V and 7 bases from J, with 17 bases in between. The CDR3 DNA reads TGCAGTGCTGGATCCCTAGCCAGGGGCGGGGAGCTGTTTTTT. Its protein product is CSAGSLARGGELFF.

This clonotype appeared many times. This chain links TRBV7-6 with TRBJ2-2, with 7 positions matching TRBD1. The CDR3 is made up of 17 amino acids. Germline CDR1 reads SGHVS; CDR2 reads FNYEAQ. V dropped 1 base and J dropped 1; count of bases not matched to a gene: 6. CDR3 DNA: TGTGCCAGCAGCTTAGGCGCCGGGACAGTGAACACCGGGGAGCTGTTTTTT. Translation gives CASSLGAGTVNTGELFF.

This clonotype was counted between two and nine times. This chain links TRBV9 with TRBJ1-4; no clear D. The V end lost 0 bases, the J end lost 3 bases, and 9 bases lay between the germline ends. CDR1 and CDR2 (germline): SGDLS, YYNGEE. This CDR3 contains 15 residues. Here the CDR3 reads CASSVDGLSNEKLFF. CDR3 sequence (DNA): TGTGCCAGCAGCGTAGACGGACTGTCTAATGAAAAACTGTTTTTT.

This clonotype was observed a handful of times. The rearrangement joins TRBV27 to TRBJ2-7; perhaps D is TRBD1 or TRBD2 (5 bases each). Trimming shortened V by 3 bases and J by 3 bases, and 12 bases separated the two germline ends. From germline, CDR1 is MNHEY and CDR2 SMNVEV (reference sequence). The CDR3 is 14 residues long. The CDR3 region is CASSFGWGNYEQYF. The DNA of the CDR3 is TGTGCCAGCAGTTTTGGTTGGGGGAACTACGAGCAGTACTTC.

This clonotype was counted between two and nine times. CDR3 loop: CASSVAWGSPLHF. CDR3 bases: TGTGCCAGCAGCGTAGCGTGGGGTTCACCCCTCCACTTT. This chain links TRBV9 with TRBJ1-6; D is uncertain. Trimming removed 0 bases at V and 9 bases at J, with 7 bases between. In germline, CDR1 is SGDLS, CDR2 YYNGEE. The CDR3 contains 13 residues.

This clonotype was recorded many times. V is TRBV30 and J is TRBJ1-5; TRBD1 is a possible D gene (6 bases). V dropped 4 bases and J dropped 2 bases, with 9 bases sitting between them. This CDR3 region has 13 residues. Germline CDR1 is GTSNPN and CDR2 is SVGIG (reference sequence). The CDR3: CAWKGGGNQPQHF. CDR3 bases: TGTGCCTGGAAGGGGGGGGGCAATCAGCCCCAGCATTTT.